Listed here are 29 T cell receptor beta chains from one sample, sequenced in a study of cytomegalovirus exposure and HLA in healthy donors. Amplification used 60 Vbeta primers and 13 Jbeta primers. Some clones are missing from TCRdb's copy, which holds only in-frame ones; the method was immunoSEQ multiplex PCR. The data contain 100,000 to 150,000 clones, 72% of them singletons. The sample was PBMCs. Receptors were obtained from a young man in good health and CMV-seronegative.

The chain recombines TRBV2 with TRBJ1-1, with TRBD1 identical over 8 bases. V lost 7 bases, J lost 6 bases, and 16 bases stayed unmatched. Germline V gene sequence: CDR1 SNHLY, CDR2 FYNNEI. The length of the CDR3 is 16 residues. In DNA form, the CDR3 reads TGTGCCAGCAATTGGCGAGTTCGGACAGGGTCATCTGAAGCTTTCTTT. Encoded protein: CASNWRVRTGSSEAFF.

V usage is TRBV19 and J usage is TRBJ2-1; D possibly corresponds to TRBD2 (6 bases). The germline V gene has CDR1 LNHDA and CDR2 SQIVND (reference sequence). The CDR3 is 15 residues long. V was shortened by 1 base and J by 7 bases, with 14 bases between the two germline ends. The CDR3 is CASSIGGASWNEQFF. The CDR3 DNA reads TGTGCCAGTAGTATAGGCGGGGCCAGCTGGAATGAGCAGTTCTTC.

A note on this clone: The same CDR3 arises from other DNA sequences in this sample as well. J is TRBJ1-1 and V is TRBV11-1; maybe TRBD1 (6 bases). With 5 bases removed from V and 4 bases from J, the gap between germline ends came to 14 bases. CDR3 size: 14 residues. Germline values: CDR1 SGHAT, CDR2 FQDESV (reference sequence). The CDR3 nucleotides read TGTGCCAGCAGCCTTAGACAGGCTGGCACTGAAGCTTTCTTT. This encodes CASSLRQAGTEAFF.

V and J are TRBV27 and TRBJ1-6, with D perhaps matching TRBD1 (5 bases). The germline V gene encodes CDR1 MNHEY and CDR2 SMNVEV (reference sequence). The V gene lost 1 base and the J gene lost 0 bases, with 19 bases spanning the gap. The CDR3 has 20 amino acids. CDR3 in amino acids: CASSLWGRDGVSSYNSPLHF. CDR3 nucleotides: TGTGCCAGCAGTTTATGGGGCAGGGATGGGGTAAGCTCCTATAATTCACCCCTCCACTTT.

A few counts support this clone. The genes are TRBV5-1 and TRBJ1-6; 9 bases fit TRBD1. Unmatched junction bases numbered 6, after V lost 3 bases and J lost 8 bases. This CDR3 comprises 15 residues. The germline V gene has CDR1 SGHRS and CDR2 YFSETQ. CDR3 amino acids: CASSSRQGGDSPLHF. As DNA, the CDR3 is TGCGCCAGCAGCTCAAGACAGGGGGGGGATTCACCCCTCCACTTT.

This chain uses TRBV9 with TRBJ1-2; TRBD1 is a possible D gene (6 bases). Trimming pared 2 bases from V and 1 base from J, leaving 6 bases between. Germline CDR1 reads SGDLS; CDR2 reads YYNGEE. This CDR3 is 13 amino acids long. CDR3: CASSVDSNYGYTF. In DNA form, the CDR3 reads TGTGCCAGCAGCGTGGACAGTAACTATGGCTACACCTTC.

The CDR3 region is CASQRGALYEQYF. In nucleotides, the CDR3 is TGTGCCAGCCAGCGGGGGGCCCTTTACGAGCAGTACTTC. The chain carries TRBV28 and TRBJ2-7, with 9 bases matching TRBD2. The CDR3 consists of 13 residues. The V gene's germline CDR1 is MDHEN and CDR2 SYDVKM. With V trimmed by 8 bases and J by 4 bases, 6 bases remained unmatched.

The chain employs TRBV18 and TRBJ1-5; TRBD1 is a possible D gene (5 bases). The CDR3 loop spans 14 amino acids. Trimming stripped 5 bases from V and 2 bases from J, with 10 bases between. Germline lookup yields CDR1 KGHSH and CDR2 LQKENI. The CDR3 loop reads CASSDRGGNQPQHF. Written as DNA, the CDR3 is TGTGCCAGCTCAGACCGGGGGGGCAATCAGCCCCAGCATTTT.

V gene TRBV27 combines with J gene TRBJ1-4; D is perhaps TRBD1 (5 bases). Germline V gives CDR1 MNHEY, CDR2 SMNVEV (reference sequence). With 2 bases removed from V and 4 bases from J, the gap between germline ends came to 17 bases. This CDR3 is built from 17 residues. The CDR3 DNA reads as TGTGCCAGCAGTTTACTCCCCCCCAGACAGAATAATGAAAAACTGTTTTTT. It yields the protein CASSLLPPRQNNEKLFF.

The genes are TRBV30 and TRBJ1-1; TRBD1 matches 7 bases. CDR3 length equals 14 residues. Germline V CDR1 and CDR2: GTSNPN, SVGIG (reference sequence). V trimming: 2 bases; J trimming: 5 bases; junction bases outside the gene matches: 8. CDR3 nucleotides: TGTGCCTGGAGTTATGACAGGGAAGTGACTGAAGCTTTCTTT. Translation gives CAWSYDREVTEAFF.

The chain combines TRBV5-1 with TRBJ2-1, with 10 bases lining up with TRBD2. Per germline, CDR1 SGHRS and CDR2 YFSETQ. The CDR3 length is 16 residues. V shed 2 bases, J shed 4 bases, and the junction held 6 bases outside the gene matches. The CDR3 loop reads CASSFLAGALYNEQFF. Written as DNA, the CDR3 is TGCGCCAGCAGCTTCCTAGCGGGGGCATTATACAATGAGCAGTTCTTC.

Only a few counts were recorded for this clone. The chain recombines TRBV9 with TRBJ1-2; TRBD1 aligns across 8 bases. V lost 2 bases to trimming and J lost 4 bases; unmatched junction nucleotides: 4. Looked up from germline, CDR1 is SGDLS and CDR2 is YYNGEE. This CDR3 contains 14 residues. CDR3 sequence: CASSVTGGLYGYTF. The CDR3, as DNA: TGTGCCAGCAGCGTTACAGGGGGGCTCTATGGCTACACCTTC.

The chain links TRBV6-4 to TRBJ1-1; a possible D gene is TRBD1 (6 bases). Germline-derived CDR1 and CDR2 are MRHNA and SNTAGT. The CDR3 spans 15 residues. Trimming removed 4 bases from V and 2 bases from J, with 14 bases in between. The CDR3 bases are TGTGCCAGCAGTGGAGTGACAGGAATTAACACTGAAGCTTTCTTT. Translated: CASSGVTGINTEAFF.

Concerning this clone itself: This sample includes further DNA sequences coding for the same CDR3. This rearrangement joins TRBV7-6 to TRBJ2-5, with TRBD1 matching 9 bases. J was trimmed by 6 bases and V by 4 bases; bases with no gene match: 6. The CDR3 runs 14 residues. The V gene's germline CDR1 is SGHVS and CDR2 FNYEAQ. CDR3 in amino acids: CASSSGTGRKTQYF. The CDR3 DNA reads TGTGCCAGCAGCTCAGGGACAGGGAGGAAGACCCAGTACTTC.

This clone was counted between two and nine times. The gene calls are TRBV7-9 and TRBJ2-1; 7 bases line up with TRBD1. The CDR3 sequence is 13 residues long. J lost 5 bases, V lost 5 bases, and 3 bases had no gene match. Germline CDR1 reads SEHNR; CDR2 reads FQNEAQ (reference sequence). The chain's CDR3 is CASSATGNNEQFF. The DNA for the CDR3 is TGTGCCAGCAGCGCGACAGGGAACAATGAGCAGTTCTTC.

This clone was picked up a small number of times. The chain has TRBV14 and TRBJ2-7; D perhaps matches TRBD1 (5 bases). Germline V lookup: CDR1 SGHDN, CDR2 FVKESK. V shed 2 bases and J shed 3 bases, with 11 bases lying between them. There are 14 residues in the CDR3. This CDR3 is CASSQLIGDYEQYF. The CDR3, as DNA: TGTGCCAGCAGCCAATTGATAGGGGACTACGAGCAGTACTTC.

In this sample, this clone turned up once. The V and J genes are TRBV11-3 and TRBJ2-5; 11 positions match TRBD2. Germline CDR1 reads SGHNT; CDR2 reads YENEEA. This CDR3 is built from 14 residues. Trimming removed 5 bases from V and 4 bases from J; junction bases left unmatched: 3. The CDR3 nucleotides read TGTGCCAGCAGCCCTGGGACTAGCGGAGAGACCCAGTACTTC. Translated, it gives CASSPGTSGETQYF.

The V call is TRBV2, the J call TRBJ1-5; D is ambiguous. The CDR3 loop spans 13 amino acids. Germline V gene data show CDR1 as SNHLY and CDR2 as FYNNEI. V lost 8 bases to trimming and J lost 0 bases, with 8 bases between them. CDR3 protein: CASGEYSNQPQHF. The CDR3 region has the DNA TGTGCCAGCGGGGAGTATAGCAATCAGCCCCAGCATTTT.

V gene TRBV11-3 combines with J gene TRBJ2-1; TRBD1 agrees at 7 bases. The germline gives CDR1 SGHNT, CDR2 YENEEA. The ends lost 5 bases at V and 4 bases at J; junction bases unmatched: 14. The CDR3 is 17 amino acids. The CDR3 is CASSPRRSGTEYNEQFF. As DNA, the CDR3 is TGTGCCAGCAGCCCCCGGCGCTCGGGGACAGAGTACAATGAGCAGTTCTTC.

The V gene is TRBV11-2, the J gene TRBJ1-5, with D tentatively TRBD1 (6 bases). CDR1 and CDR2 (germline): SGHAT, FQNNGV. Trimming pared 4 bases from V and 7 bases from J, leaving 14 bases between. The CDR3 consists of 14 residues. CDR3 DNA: TGTGCCAGCAGCTGGGGGGGCTCCGGGCAGCCCCAGCATTTT. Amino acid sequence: CASSWGGSGQPQHF.

CDR3 in DNA: TGCGCCAGCAGCTTCGACAGGGGGATTCAGTACTTC. Translating gives CASSFDRGIQYF. The V gene is TRBV5-1, the J gene TRBJ2-7; 9 bases line up with TRBD1. CDR1 is SGHRS and CDR2 is YFSETQ in the germline V gene. CDR3 length: 12 residues. V lost 2 bases to trimming and J lost 10 bases; unmatched junction nucleotides: 4.

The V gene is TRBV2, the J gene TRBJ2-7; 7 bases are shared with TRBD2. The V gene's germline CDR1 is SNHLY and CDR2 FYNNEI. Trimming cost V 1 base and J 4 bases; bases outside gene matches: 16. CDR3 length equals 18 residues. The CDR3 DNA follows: TGTGCCAGCAGTGAAGGGCAGCCCAAAGGGGCGGGGGAGTACGAGCAGTACTTC. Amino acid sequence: CASSEGQPKGAGEYEQYF.

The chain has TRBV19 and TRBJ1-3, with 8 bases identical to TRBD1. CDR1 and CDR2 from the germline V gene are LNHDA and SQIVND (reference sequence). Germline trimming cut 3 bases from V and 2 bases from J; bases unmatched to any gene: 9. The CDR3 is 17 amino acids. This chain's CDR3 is CASSIGQGRSPGNTIYF. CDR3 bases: TGTGCCAGTAGTATCGGACAGGGTAGAAGCCCTGGAAACACCATATATTTT.

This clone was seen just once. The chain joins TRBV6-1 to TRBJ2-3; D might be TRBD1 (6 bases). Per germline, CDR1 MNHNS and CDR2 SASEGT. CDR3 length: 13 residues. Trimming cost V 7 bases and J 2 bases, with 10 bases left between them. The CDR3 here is CASKQGHTDTQYF. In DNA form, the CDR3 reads TGTGCCAGCAAGCAGGGGCACACAGATACGCAGTATTTT.

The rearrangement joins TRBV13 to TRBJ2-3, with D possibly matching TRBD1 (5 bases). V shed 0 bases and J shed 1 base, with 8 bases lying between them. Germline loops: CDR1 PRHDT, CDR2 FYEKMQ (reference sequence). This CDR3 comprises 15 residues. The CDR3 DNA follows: TGTGCCAGCAGCTTAGGGGGGCTTGGCACAGATACGCAGTATTTT. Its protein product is CASSLGGLGTDTQYF. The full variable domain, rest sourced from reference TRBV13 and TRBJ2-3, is AAGVIQSPRHLIKEKRETATLKCYPIPRHDTVYWYQQGPGQDPQFLISFYEKMQSDKGSIPDRFSAQQFSDYHSELNMSSLELGDSALYFCASSLGGLGTDTQYFGPGTRLTVL.

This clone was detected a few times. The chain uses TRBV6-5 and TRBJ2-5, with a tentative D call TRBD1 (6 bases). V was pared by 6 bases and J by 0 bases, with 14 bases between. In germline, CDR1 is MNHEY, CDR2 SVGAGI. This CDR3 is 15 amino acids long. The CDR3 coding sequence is TGTGCCAGCAGCAGGGGATTGGCTGACCAAGAGACCCAGTACTTC. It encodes CASSRGLADQETQYF.

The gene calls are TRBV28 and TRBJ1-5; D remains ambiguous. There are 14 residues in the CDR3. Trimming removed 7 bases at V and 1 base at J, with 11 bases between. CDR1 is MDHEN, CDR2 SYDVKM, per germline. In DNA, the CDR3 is TGTGCCAGCAATTGGGCAGAAAGCAATCAGCCCCAGCATTTT. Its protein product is CASNWAESNQPQHF. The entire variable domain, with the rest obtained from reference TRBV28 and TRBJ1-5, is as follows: DVKVTQSSRYLVKRTGEKVFLECVQDMDHENMFWYRQDPGLGLRLIYFSYDVKMKEKGDIPEGYSVSREKKERFSLILESASTNQTSMYLCASNWAESNQPQHFGDGTRLSIL.

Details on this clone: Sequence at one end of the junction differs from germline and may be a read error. The DNA of the CDR3 is TGTTCCAGCAGCTTTTCCAGTAACGAGCAGTACTTC. Amino acids: CSSSFSSNEQYF. This chain joins TRBV7-9 and TRBJ2-7; D is ambiguous. This CDR3 has 12 amino acids. Germline V gene lookup returns CDR1 SEHNR and CDR2 FQNEAQ (reference sequence).

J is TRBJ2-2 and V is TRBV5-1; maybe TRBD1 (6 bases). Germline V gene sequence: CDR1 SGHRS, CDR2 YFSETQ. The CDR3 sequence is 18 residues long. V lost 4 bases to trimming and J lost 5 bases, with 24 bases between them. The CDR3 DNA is TGCGCCAGCAGCGCACAGGGTCCGTCCATGCTCCCTACCGGGGAGCTGTTTTTT. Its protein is CASSAQGPSMLPTGELFF.